A single sample gave rise to the 12 T cell receptor beta chains below, sequenced in a study of shared clonotypes between healthy human individuals (dated by TCRdb to about 2020). Library generation was performed with the immunoSEQ multiplex PCR assay. The source is immuneACCESS, and TCRdb retained only in-frame sequences with V and J called. Part of the clones is not carried over; for the studies checked, unresolved V genes explain less than half of this, and the remainder is unexplained. Recorded for this sample are about 2.3 million clones; about 90% of them occurred a single time. Clones ranked in the top ten supply approximately 0.41% of the sample. The sample comprised naive CD4+ T cells from PBMCs. The sample's cell subset or site label is to be understood as: CD45RA+ positively selected. The source of these receptors is a man younger than 35 in good health. Some clones in this sample may be carry-over from other donors' samples.

J is TRBJ2-1 and V is TRBV28, with D possibly matching TRBD2 (6 bases). The CDR3 is made up of 15 amino acids. Germline V gives CDR1 MDHEN, CDR2 SYDVKM. V shed 4 bases and J shed 7 bases, with 17 bases lying between them. CDR3 sequence (DNA): TGTGCCAGCAGTTCCTCCGGGACTCATTTGAATGAGCAGTTCTTC. Amino acid sequence: CASSSSGTHLNEQFF.

To note about this clone: The sample contains more than one DNA sequence encoding this CDR3. The chain employs TRBV28 and TRBJ2-5; 11 positions agree with TRBD2. The V gene end was trimmed by 3 bases and the J gene end by 5 bases; junction bases not matched to a gene: 5. The CDR3 extends over 15 amino acids. Germline V gene data show CDR1 as MDHEN and CDR2 as SYDVKM. CDR3 DNA sequence: TGTGCCAGCAGTTTCCTAGCGGGAGGCGGGGAGACCCAGTACTTC. It yields the protein CASSFLAGGGETQYF.

A remark on this clone: The sample has other DNA sequences that encode this CDR3 too. The V and J genes are TRBV5-1 and TRBJ2-5, with TRBD1 matching 8 bases. Germline lookup yields CDR1 SGHRS and CDR2 YFSETQ. V lost 5 bases and J lost 4; bases outside the gene matches: 4. This CDR3 spans 13 amino acids. This CDR3 reads CASSGQGAETQYF. The CDR3 DNA sequence: TGCGCCAGCAGTGGGCAGGGGGCAGAGACCCAGTACTTC.

As regards this clone: The junction does not match germline at one end; this may be a read error. This chain connects TRBV28 to TRBJ2-7, with D possibly TRBD1 on 6 matching bases. There are 12 residues in the CDR3. Germline V CDR1 and CDR2: MDHEN, SYDVKM. CDR3 DNA: TGTGCCAGCAGTTCAGGGACACCCCGTAGGCCCTTC. Its translation: CASSSGTPRRPF.

The rearrangement links TRBV18 to TRBJ2-3; perhaps TRBD2 as D (5 bases). With 3 bases removed from V and 5 bases from J, the gap between germline ends came to 9 bases. This CDR3 is built from 13 residues. Germline assignment: CDR1 KGHSH and CDR2 LQKENI. CDR3 DNA: TGTGCCAGCTCACCTAGTAGCGTAGATACGCAGTATTTT. This encodes CASSPSSVDTQYF.

The CDR3 spells CASSSRWAPYEQYF. CDR3 nucleotide sequence: TGTGCCAGCAGCTCGCGCTGGGCCCCATACGAGCAGTACTTC. This chain uses TRBV5-8 with TRBJ2-7; D is undetermined. V was shortened by 3 bases and J by 4 bases, with 14 bases between the two germline ends. Germline-derived CDR1 and CDR2 are SGHTS and YDEGEE. The CDR3 has 14 residues.

The chain is built from TRBV9 and TRBJ2-2; the D gene is possibly TRBD1 (6 bases). Trimming shortened V by 3 bases and J by 7 bases, and 19 bases separated the two germline ends. This CDR3 contains 16 residues. Germline CDR1 reads SGDLS; CDR2 reads YYNGEE. The CDR3 here is CASSGKDRGWVGELFF. CDR3 in DNA: TGTGCCAGCAGCGGGAAGGACAGAGGATGGGTCGGGGAGCTGTTTTTT.

The chain uses TRBV27 and TRBJ2-3, with D unresolved. This CDR3 contains 14 residues. CDR1 MNHEY and CDR2 SMNVEV come from the germline V gene (reference sequence). Trimming pared 5 bases from V and 2 bases from J, leaving 11 bases between. CDR3 sequence: CASSTTMDTDTQYF. In nucleotides, the CDR3 is TGTGCCAGCAGTACTACGATGGACACAGATACGCAGTATTTT.

The V and J genes are TRBV9 and TRBJ2-7; 8 bases align to TRBD1. The length of the CDR3 is 14 residues. V shed 4 bases, J shed 7 bases, and the junction held 10 bases outside the gene matches. Germline CDR1 is SGDLS and CDR2 is YYNGEE. This CDR3 reads CASSSQGALGEQYF. The CDR3 DNA reads TGTGCCAGCAGCTCCCAGGGGGCGCTGGGAGAGCAGTACTTC.

This clone occurred once. The V gene is TRBV7-2, the J gene TRBJ1-4; 7 positions agree with TRBD1. Looked up from germline, CDR1 is SGHTA and CDR2 is FQGNSA. The CDR3 extends over 15 amino acids. The J segment lost 4 bases and the V segment lost 1 base, leaving 3 bases of the junction unmatched. DNA of the CDR3: TGTGCCAGCAGCTTAGAGGGGGCCTTTAATGAAAAACTGTTTTTT. Protein product: CASSLEGAFNEKLFF.

V usage is TRBV28 and J usage is TRBJ1-1; D ambiguous. V dropped 4 bases and J dropped 3 bases, with 21 bases sitting between them. Looked up from germline, CDR1 is MDHEN and CDR2 is SYDVKM. This CDR3 comprises 17 residues. CDR3 sequence (DNA): TGTGCCAGCAGTTCCCCAGGAAGTAAAAAGCTGGACACTGAAGCTTTCTTT. Translating gives CASSSPGSKKLDTEAFF.

This sequence joins TRBV19 and TRBJ2-7, with 10 nucleotides matching TRBD2. The CDR3 spans 15 residues. V gave up 4 bases and J gave up 4 bases; unmatched junction bases: 7. The germline gives CDR1 LNHDA, CDR2 SQIVND (reference sequence). CDR3 sequence reads: CASSTLAGGSYEQYF. DNA for the CDR3: TGTGCCAGTAGTACATTAGCGGGAGGAAGTTACGAGCAGTACTTC.